A single sample gave rise to the 28 T cell receptor beta chains below, sequenced in a study of cytomegalovirus exposure and HLA in healthy donors. A multiplex PCR was run with 60 Vbeta primers and 13 Jbeta primers. Repertoires were generated with immunoSEQ multiplex PCR, while TCRdb's copy carries only in-frame clones and drops some. The sample holds about 110,000 clones, around three quarters seen once. Sequenced material: PBMCs. Every receptor here comes from a woman aged 45-65 years in good health and CMV-seropositive.

This rearrangement joins TRBV5-4 to TRBJ1-2, with D possibly TRBD1 on 6 matching bases. The CDR3 covers 16 residues. CDR1 SGHNT and CDR2 YYREEE come from the germline V gene (reference sequence). Trimming took 4 bases from V and 2 from J, leaving 18 bases between them. Here the CDR3 reads CASSATGSSQNYGYTF. The CDR3 DNA follows: TGTGCCAGCAGCGCGACAGGTTCATCTCAGAACTATGGCTACACCTTC.

This rearrangement joins TRBV5-4 to TRBJ2-2; D is perhaps TRBD1 (5 bases). Trimming removed 4 bases from V and 0 bases from J, with 10 bases in between. This CDR3 contains 15 residues. Germline CDR1 SGHNT, CDR2 YYREEE (reference sequence). In DNA form, the CDR3 reads TGTGCCAGCAGCCGTCAGGGTCCGAACACCGGGGAGCTGTTTTTT. Amino acids: CASSRQGPNTGELFF. The complete variable domain, with remaining parts taken from reference TRBV5-4 and TRBJ2-2, reads ETGVTQSPTHLIKTRGQQVTLRCSSQSGHNTVSWYQQALGQGPQFIFQYYREEENGRGNFPPRFSGLQFPNYSSELNVNALELDDSALYLCASSRQGPNTGELFFGEGSRLTVL.

As concerns this clone: A read error may produce the germline difference seen at one junction end. In DNA form, the CDR3 reads TGTTCCAGCAGCTTAGCGCCGGGGGGCAACGAGCAGTACTTC. This sequence encodes CSSSLAPGGNEQYF. The chain uses TRBV7-9 and TRBJ2-7, with D possibly being TRBD2 (7 bases). The CDR3 extends over 14 amino acids. The germline gives CDR1 SEHNR, CDR2 FQNEAQ (reference sequence). Filled out from reference TRBV7-9 and TRBJ2-7, the complete variable domain reads DTGVSQNPRHKITKRGQNVTFRCDPISEHNRLYWYRQTLGQGPEFLTYFQNEAQLEKSRLLSDRFSAERPKGSFSTLEIQRTEQGDSAMYLCSSSLAPGGNEQYFGPGTRLTVT.

The J gene is TRBJ1-1, the V gene TRBV27; TRBD1 matches at 7 bases. This CDR3 contains 13 residues. V lost 5 bases to trimming and J lost 3 bases; unmatched junction nucleotides: 3. Germline assignment: CDR1 MNHEY and CDR2 SMNVEV (reference sequence). Here the CDR3 DNA reads TGTGCCAGCAGTCTACAGGGGTACACTGAAGCTTTCTTT. Translation gives CASSLQGYTEAFF.

The chain joins TRBV7-9 to TRBJ2-5, with D perhaps matching TRBD2 (5 bases). Germline V gives CDR1 SEHNR, CDR2 FQNEAQ (reference sequence). V was cut by 3 bases and J by 4 bases, with 12 bases left in between. The CDR3 spans 14 residues. The CDR3 reads CASSLDWGVETQYF. CDR3 nucleotides: TGTGCCAGCAGCTTGGACTGGGGAGTAGAGACCCAGTACTTC. Using reference TRBV7-9 and TRBJ2-5 for the parts outside the CDR3, the full variable domain is DTGVSQNPRHKITKRGQNVTFRCDPISEHNRLYWYRQTLGQGPEFLTYFQNEAQLEKSRLLSDRFSAERPKGSFSTLEIQRTEQGDSAMYLCASSLDWGVETQYFGPGTRLLVL.

V gene TRBV28 combines with J gene TRBJ1-5, with a weak D call TRBD1 (5 bases). V lost 2 bases to trimming and J lost 4 bases, with 12 bases between them. Germline V lookup: CDR1 MDHEN, CDR2 SYDVKM. The CDR3 runs 15 residues. The CDR3 nucleotides read TGTGCCAGCAGTTTAGATCAGGGTAGGAATCAGCCCCAGCATTTT. This sequence encodes CASSLDQGRNQPQHF.

With respect to this clone: The junction departs from the called germline gene at one end, perhaps through a read error. V is TRBV5-4 and J is TRBJ1-1, with 9 bases identical to TRBD1. The CDR3 extends over 15 amino acids. Germline CDR1 reads SGHNT; CDR2 reads YYREEE (reference sequence). CDR3 DNA sequence: TGCGCCAGCAGCCAAGATGGGGGACAGGGCGGTGAAGCTTTCTTT. Translated, it gives CASSQDGGQGGEAFF.

The CDR3: CASMGRGGDEKLFF. The CDR3 DNA follows: TGTGCCAGTATGGGGCGGGGTGGAGACGAAAAACTGTTTTTT. This chain joins TRBV19 and TRBJ1-4; possible D gene TRBD1, 5 bases. This CDR3 contains 14 residues. V lost 7 bases to trimming and J lost 8 bases, with 17 bases between them. Germline V lookup: CDR1 LNHDA, CDR2 SQIVND (reference sequence).

This clone was counted a few times. The chain employs TRBV10-3 and TRBJ2-3; D possibly corresponds to TRBD2 (7 bases). The CDR3 length is 14 residues. V was pared by 9 bases and J by 6 bases, with 19 bases between. The germline V gene has CDR1 ENHRY and CDR2 SYGVKD. CDR3 residues: CAIHRGGGGDTQYF. As DNA, the CDR3 is TGTGCCATACATCGAGGAGGGGGGGGCGATACGCAGTATTTT.

Remarks on this clone: Within the sample, other DNA sequences also encode this same CDR3. The V and J genes are TRBV5-4 and TRBJ1-1, with D tentatively TRBD1 (6 bases). The V end was cut by 4 bases, the J end by 0 bases, with 13 bases between. The germline gives CDR1 SGHNT, CDR2 YYREEE (reference sequence). The CDR3 spans 15 residues. CDR3 DNA: TGTGCCAGCAGCCCGCTACAGGGAATGAACACTGAAGCTTTCTTT. It translates to CASSPLQGMNTEAFF. The full variable domain, with the rest looked up from reference TRBV5-4 and TRBJ1-1, is ETGVTQSPTHLIKTRGQQVTLRCSSQSGHNTVSWYQQALGQGPQFIFQYYREEENGRGNFPPRFSGLQFPNYSSELNVNALELDDSALYLCASSPLQGMNTEAFFGQGTRLTVV.

This chain uses TRBV6-4 with TRBJ2-7, with D possibly being TRBD1 (6 bases). In germline, CDR1 is MRHNA, CDR2 SNTAGT. Trimming left V 7 bases short and J 2 bases short, with 30 bases between. CDR3 size: 19 residues. The CDR3 coding sequence is TGTGCCAGCATTATGGCAAGACAGGACAAACTTAGACTGCCCTACGAGCAGTACTTC. Translation: CASIMARQDKLRLPYEQYF.

J is TRBJ1-2 and V is TRBV18; D perhaps matches TRBD1 (6 bases). CDR1 is KGHSH and CDR2 is LQKENI in the germline V gene. This CDR3 is 14 amino acids long. Trimming shortened V by 1 base and J by 4 bases, and 10 bases separated the two germline ends. For the CDR3, the DNA is TGTGCCAGCTCACCACAGGGGGACGGCTATGGCTACACCTTC. Translated: CASSPQGDGYGYTF.

The gene calls are TRBV6-5 and TRBJ2-5; D perhaps matches TRBD2 (5 bases). The CDR3 loop spans 12 amino acids. Germline CDR1 and CDR2: MNHEY and SVGAGI. The V gene lost 6 bases and the J gene lost 7 bases, with 12 bases spanning the gap. CDR3 bases: TGTGCCAGCAGGACGGAGGCAGGGACCCAGTACTTC. This sequence encodes CASRTEAGTQYF.

CDR3 region: CASSFGLGGLGRDTQYF. Here the CDR3 DNA reads TGTGCCAGCAGCTTTGGACTAGGAGGGCTGGGAAGAGATACGCAGTATTTT. The chain couples TRBV7-2 to TRBJ2-3; 7 bases align to TRBD2. The CDR3 length is 17 residues. V lost 3 bases to trimming and J lost 5 bases; unmatched junction nucleotides: 14. From germline, CDR1 is SGHTA and CDR2 FQGNSA.

A note on this clone: The DNA is left out, because the CDR3 cannot be placed on it with certainty; the CDR3 is given as TCRdb lists it. The rearrangement uses TRBV21-1 and TRBJ2-4; TRBD2 is the table's D call and was not checked against the DNA. TRBV21-1 is a pseudogene locus. The CDR3 contains 16 residues when both ends are counted. The chain's CDR3 is CASSKVAGGAKNIQYF.

This chain connects TRBV2 to TRBJ1-1; maybe TRBD1 (5 bases). Germline lookup yields CDR1 SNHLY and CDR2 FYNNEI. This CDR3 has 14 residues. Trimming removed 4 bases from V and 2 bases from J, with 11 bases in between. CDR3 protein: CASSAGRGNTEAFF. The CDR3 nucleotides read TGTGCCAGCAGTGCAGGGCGGGGAAACACTGAAGCTTTCTTT.

Of note for this clone: A junction boundary mismatches the germline segment, possibly from a read error. The V call is TRBV7-9, the J call TRBJ2-1, with D perhaps TRBD1 (5 bases). This CDR3 has 12 residues. CDR1 is SEHNR and CDR2 is FQNEAQ in the germline V gene (reference sequence). The CDR3, as DNA: TGTTCCAGCAGCTTAATTGGACAAGAGCAGTTCTTC. This translates into CSSSLIGQEQFF.

The chain is built from TRBV7-2 and TRBJ2-5; TRBD2 aligns across 7 bases. The J segment lost 4 bases and the V segment lost 0 bases, leaving 8 bases of the junction unmatched. Germline-derived CDR1 and CDR2 are SGHTA and FQGNSA. This CDR3 has 16 amino acids. The CDR3 reads CASSLARDYGGETQYF. CDR3 sequence (DNA): TGTGCCAGCAGCTTAGCCCGGGACTACGGCGGAGAGACCCAGTACTTC.

In regard to this clone: At one end the junction does not follow the germline gene, possibly because of a read error. This chain links TRBV7-9 with TRBJ1-1, with D maybe TRBD1 (6 bases). Germline loops: CDR1 SEHNR, CDR2 FQNEAQ (reference sequence). This CDR3 comprises 16 residues. The chain's CDR3 is CSSRNGGQGIITEAFF. CDR3 sequence (DNA): TGTTCCAGCAGAAATGGGGGACAAGGCATCATCACTGAAGCTTTCTTT.

CDR3 sequence (DNA): TGTGCCAGCAGCGAGAGGCAGGGGCCCTCCTACGAGCAGTACTTC. Translating it yields CASSERQGPSYEQYF. The chain links TRBV7-3 to TRBJ2-7; tentatively, D is TRBD1 (6 bases). V was clipped by 5 bases and J by 0 bases, with 14 bases between them. Germline values: CDR1 SGHTA, CDR2 FQGTGA. The CDR3 is 15 amino acids.

The rearrangement links TRBV9 to TRBJ2-1, with D unclear. CDR1 is SGDLS, CDR2 YYNGEE, per germline. CDR3 length: 17 residues. With 0 bases removed from V and 0 bases from J, the gap between germline ends came to 13 bases. The CDR3 DNA follows: TGTGCCAGCAGCGTAGACCCTAAAATTAGCTCCTACAATGAGCAGTTCTTC. Amino acid sequence: CASSVDPKISSYNEQFF. Variable domain in full (rest from reference TRBV9 and TRBJ2-1): DSGVTQTPKHLITATGQRVTLRCSPRSGDLSVYWYQQSLDQGLQFLIQYYNGEERAKGNILERFSAQQFPDLHSELNLSSLELGDSALYFCASSVDPKISSYNEQFFGPGTRLTVL.

This clone was found a few times. The V and J genes are TRBV5-4 and TRBJ1-1; possibly TRBD1 for D (5 bases). Per germline, CDR1 SGHNT and CDR2 YYREEE (reference sequence). V was clipped by 0 bases and J by 7 bases, with 13 bases between them. This CDR3 has 14 residues. Here the CDR3 reads CASSLVPGGDEAFF. CDR3 coding DNA: TGTGCCAGCAGCTTGGTTCCGGGGGGAGATGAAGCTTTCTTT.

The sample holds one count of this clone. The chain carries TRBV29-1 and TRBJ2-6; 7 positions agree with TRBD1. Germline V gene lookup returns CDR1 SQVTM and CDR2 ANQGSEA. CDR3 length equals 13 residues. Trimming cost V 6 bases and J 2 bases; bases outside gene matches: 1. CDR3 nucleotide sequence: TGCAGCGTCACAGGGGCTGGGGCCAACGTCCTGACTTTC. Translating gives CSVTGAGANVLTF.

The chain has TRBV27 and TRBJ2-3; no clear D gene. Germline CDR1 MNHEY, CDR2 SMNVEV (reference sequence). The CDR3 is 13 residues long. Trimming removed 2 bases at V and 3 bases at J, with 6 bases between. The CDR3 loop reads CASSLRRTDTQYF. In DNA form, the CDR3 reads TGTGCCAGCAGTTTAAGGAGAACAGATACGCAGTATTTT.

This sequence joins TRBV9 and TRBJ1-2; 11 positions match TRBD1. Germline values: CDR1 SGDLS, CDR2 YYNGEE. V lost 4 bases to trimming and J lost 2 bases; unmatched junction nucleotides: 4. This CDR3 contains 15 residues. Here the CDR3 DNA reads TGTGCCAGCAGCTCAAGGACAGGGGGCAACTATGGCTACACCTTC. It is translated as CASSSRTGGNYGYTF.

The rearrangement links TRBV14 to TRBJ2-1; TRBD2 might be the D (6 bases). The CDR3 consists of 15 residues. CDR1 and CDR2 from the germline V gene are SGHDN and FVKESK. Trimming took 8 bases from V and 1 from J, leaving 15 bases between them. The CDR3: CASPMRGASYNEQFF. The CDR3 coding sequence is TGTGCCAGCCCCATGCGGGGAGCATCCTACAATGAGCAGTTCTTC.

The CDR3 loop reads CAISDGVGNTIYF. The CDR3 DNA reads as TGTGCCATCAGTGACGGGGTAGGAAACACCATATATTTT. V and J are TRBV10-3 and TRBJ1-3; no definite D call. V was shortened by 3 bases and J by 4 bases, with 7 bases between the two germline ends. Germline lookup yields CDR1 ENHRY and CDR2 SYGVKD. CDR3 length: 13 residues.

V usage is TRBV7-3 and J usage is TRBJ2-5; TRBD2 matches 9 bases. The J segment lost 4 bases and the V segment lost 1 base, leaving 13 bases of the junction unmatched. Germline V gene sequence: CDR1 SGHTA, CDR2 FQGTGA. The CDR3 has 18 residues. Written as DNA, the CDR3 is TGTGCCAGCAGCTTAAACGCGGGGGGGCTCTCTGGGCGAGAGACCCAGTACTTC. It is translated as CASSLNAGGLSGRETQYF. Based on the CDR3 plus reference TRBV7-3 and TRBJ2-5, the full variable domain is GAGVSQTPSNKVTEKGKYVELRCDPISGHTALYWYRQSLGQGPEFLIYFQGTGAADDSGLPNDRFFAVRPEGSVSTLKIQRTERGDSAVYLCASSLNAGGLSGRETQYFGPGTRLLVL.